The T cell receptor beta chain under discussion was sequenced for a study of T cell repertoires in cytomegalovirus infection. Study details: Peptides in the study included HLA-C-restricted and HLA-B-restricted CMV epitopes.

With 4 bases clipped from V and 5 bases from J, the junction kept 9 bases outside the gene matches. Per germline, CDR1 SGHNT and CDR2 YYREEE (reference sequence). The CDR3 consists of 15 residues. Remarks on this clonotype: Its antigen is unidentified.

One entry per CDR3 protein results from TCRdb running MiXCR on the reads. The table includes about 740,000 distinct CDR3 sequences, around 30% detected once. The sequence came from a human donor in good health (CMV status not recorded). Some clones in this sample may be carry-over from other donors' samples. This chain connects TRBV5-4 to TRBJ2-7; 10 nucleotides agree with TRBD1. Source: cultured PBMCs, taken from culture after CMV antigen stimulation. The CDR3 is CASSNPGQGKHEQYF. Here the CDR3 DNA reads TGTGCCAGCAGCAACCCGGGACAGGGGAAACACGAGCAGTACTTC.